The subject of this entry is one TCR beta chain. This sample was taken from a study of blood T cell repertoires in COVID-19. Study context: The United States, Italy and Spain supplied acute and convalescent COVID-19 samples. Sources were T cells, B-cell-depleted T cells, or PBMCs; the material itself was cDNA or gDNA.

CDR1 is MDHEN and CDR2 is SYDVKM in the germline V gene. The CDR3 has 14 amino acids. V lost 3 bases and J lost 1, with 9 bases in between. Individuals drawn from about 26 US areas were roughly 18 to 100 years old. Cohort assignment relied on participant-reported clinical history. The table came from immunoSEQ multiplex PCR; TCRdb's copy has only in-frame clones and leaves some out. The profile shows 250,000 to 300,000 clones, approximately 83% of them singletons. The chain employs TRBV28 and TRBJ1-1; no firm D call. This clonotype originated in a woman between 45 and 60 years old who had recovered from COVID-19. Sequenced sample: PBMCs or T cells enriched from blood (not recorded which). CDR3 DNA: TGTGCCAGCAGTTTTCCAGATCGGAACACTGAAGCTTTCTTT. Protein: CASSFPDRNTEAFF.